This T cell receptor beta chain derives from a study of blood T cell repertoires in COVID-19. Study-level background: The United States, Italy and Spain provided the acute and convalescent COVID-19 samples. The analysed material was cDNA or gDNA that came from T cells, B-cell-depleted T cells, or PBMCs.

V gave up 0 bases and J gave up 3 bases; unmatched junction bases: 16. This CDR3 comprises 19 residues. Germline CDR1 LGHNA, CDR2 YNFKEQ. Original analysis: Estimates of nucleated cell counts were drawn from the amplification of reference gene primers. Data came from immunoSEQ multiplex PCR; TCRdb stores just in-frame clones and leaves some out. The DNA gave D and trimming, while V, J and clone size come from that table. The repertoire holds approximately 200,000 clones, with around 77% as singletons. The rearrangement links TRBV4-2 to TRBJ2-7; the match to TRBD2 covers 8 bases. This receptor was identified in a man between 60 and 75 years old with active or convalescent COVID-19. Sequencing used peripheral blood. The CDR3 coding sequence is TGTGCCAGCAGCCAAGACGGGGGGGGCCGGGTAGCGAGGATCTACGAGCAGTACTTC. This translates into CASSQDGGGRVARIYEQYF.